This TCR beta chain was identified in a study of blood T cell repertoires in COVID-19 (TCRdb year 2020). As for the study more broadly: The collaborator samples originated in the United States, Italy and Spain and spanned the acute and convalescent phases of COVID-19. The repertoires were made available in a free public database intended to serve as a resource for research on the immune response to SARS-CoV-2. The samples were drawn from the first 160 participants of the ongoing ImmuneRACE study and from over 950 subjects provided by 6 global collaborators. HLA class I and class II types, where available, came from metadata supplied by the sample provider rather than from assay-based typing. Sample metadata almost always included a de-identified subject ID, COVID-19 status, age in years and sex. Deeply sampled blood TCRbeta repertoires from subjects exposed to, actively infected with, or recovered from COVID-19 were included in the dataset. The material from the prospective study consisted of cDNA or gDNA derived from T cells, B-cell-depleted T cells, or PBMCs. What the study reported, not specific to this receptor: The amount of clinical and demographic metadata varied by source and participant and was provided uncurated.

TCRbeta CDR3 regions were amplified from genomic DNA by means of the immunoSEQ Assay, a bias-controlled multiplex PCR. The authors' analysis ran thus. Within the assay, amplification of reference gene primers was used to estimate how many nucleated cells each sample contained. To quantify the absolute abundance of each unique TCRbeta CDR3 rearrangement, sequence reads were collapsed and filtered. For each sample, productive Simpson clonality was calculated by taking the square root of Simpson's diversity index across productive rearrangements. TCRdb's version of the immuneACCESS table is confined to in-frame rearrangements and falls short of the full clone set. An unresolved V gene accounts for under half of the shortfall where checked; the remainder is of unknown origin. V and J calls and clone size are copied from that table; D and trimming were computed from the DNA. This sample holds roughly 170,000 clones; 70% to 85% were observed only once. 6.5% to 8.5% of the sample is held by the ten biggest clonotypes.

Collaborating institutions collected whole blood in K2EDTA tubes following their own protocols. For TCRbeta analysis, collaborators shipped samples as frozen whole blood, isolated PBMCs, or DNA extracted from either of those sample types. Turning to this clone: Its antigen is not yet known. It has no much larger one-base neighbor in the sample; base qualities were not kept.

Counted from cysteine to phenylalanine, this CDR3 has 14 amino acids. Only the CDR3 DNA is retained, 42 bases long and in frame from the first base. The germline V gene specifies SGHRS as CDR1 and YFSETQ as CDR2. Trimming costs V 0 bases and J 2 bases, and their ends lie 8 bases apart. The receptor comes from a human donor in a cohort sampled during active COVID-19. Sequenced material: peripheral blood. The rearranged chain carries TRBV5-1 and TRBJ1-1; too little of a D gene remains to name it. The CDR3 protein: CASSLAAVNTEAFF. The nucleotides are TGCGCCAGCAGCTTGGCTGCGGTTAACACTGAAGCTTTCTTT.